This passage covers 14 T cell receptor beta chains from one sample sequenced in a study of blood T cell repertoires in COVID-19 (dated by TCRdb to the early 2020s). Libraries were built with the immunoSEQ multiplex PCR assay. Not all clones reach the TCRdb copy of this immuneACCESS table, which keeps in-frame sequences only. Checked studies attribute under half of the gap to unresolved V genes and leave the rest unexplained. The sample table shows roughly 330,000 clones, and roughly 86% are seen once. The ten largest clones capture 9.9% of the sample. Sequencing input: peripheral blood. The receptors were gathered from a man younger than 40 with COVID-19, enrolled during active disease.

This clone was detected only a few times. V gene TRBV18 combines with J gene TRBJ2-7; a weak D match, TRBD1 (6 bases). The CDR3 has 15 amino acids. Looked up from germline, CDR1 is KGHSH and CDR2 is LQKENI. V shed 1 base and J shed 3 bases, with 13 bases lying between them. The CDR3 reads CASSPRGGLDYEQYF. CDR3 nucleotide sequence: TGTGCCAGCTCACCACGTGGGGGCCTTGACTACGAGCAGTACTTC.

The chain recombines TRBV7-3 with TRBJ2-2; 10 nucleotides match TRBD1. Germline CDR1 is SGHTA and CDR2 is FQGTGA. Trimming at V came to 4 bases and at J to 6 bases, leaving 5 bases not matched to a gene. CDR3 size: 15 residues. CDR3 protein: CASSYRDRGSGELFF. The CDR3 nucleotides read TGTGCCAGCAGCTACCGGGACAGGGGATCCGGGGAGCTGTTTTTT.

The V and J genes are TRBV30 and TRBJ2-3; D is ambiguous. V was clipped by 0 bases and J by 2 bases, with 9 bases between them. Germline assignment: CDR1 GTSNPN and CDR2 SVGIG (reference sequence). The CDR3 covers 14 residues. CDR3 sequence: CAWSVIPLTDTQYF. DNA of the CDR3: TGTGCCTGGAGTGTAATCCCTCTCACAGATACGCAGTATTTT.

Remarks on this clone: At one end, the junction sequence differs from germline, possibly due to a read error. The genes are TRBV4-3 and TRBJ1-2; 12 nucleotides agree with TRBD1. The CDR3 length is 15 residues. Per germline, CDR1 LGHNA and CDR2 YSLEER. DNA for the CDR3: TGCGCCAGCAGCCAAGATATGGTCGGGACAGGGGGCCCCTCCTTC. As protein: CASSQDMVGTGGPSF.

This chain connects TRBV6-5 to TRBJ1-3, with D uncertain. Germline CDR1 reads MNHEY; CDR2 reads SVGAGI. Trimming left V 0 bases short and J 4 bases short, with 10 bases between. CDR3 length: 15 residues. CDR3 sequence (DNA): TGTGCCAGCAGTTACTCGGTAATGAGAGGAAACACCATATATTTT. Translating it yields CASSYSVMRGNTIYF.

V usage is TRBV6-6 and J usage is TRBJ2-4, with a weak D call TRBD2 (5 bases). The CDR3 has 13 amino acids. Germline CDR1 and CDR2: MNHNY and SVGAGI (reference sequence). V was shortened by 8 bases and J by 3 bases, with 11 bases between the two germline ends. CDR3 nucleotides: TGTGCCAGCGTCCAAGGAGGCAAAAACATTCAGTACTTC. Its protein product is CASVQGGKNIQYF.

V is TRBV19 and J is TRBJ1-1, with D unclear. CDR1 is LNHDA and CDR2 is SQIVND in the germline V gene (reference sequence). This CDR3 comprises 13 residues. Trimming cost V 7 bases and J 4 bases, with 13 bases left between them. The CDR3 DNA sequence: TGTGCCAGTACTATGGCGGGAGGCACTGAAGCTTTCTTT. Protein product: CASTMAGGTEAFF.

This chain connects TRBV30 to TRBJ1-3, with D hard to call. The CDR3 extends over 16 amino acids. The V gene lost 0 bases and the J gene lost 0 bases, with 12 bases spanning the gap. Germline V lookup: CDR1 GTSNPN, CDR2 SVGIG (reference sequence). CDR3: CAWSVRSGSSGNTIYF. In DNA, the CDR3 is TGTGCCTGGAGTGTACGGAGCGGCAGCTCTGGAAACACCATATATTTT.

A note on this clone: Other nucleotide sequences in the sample specify the same CDR3. The chain employs TRBV28 and TRBJ1-3; 8 bases are shared with TRBD1. The CDR3 contains 14 residues. Per the germline V gene, CDR1 is MDHEN and CDR2 is SYDVKM. The trim removed 6 bases at V and 4 bases at J, leaving 5 bases unmatched. CDR3 bases: TGTGCCAGCAGCTCGACAGGGGTCGGAAACACCATATATTTT. Translation: CASSSTGVGNTIYF.

The V call is TRBV29-1, the J call TRBJ2-1, with D possibly TRBD2 on 5 matching bases. Germline lookup yields CDR1 SQVTM and CDR2 ANQGSEA. V was trimmed by 5 bases and J by 0 bases, leaving 20 bases between them. The CDR3 is 17 amino acids. CDR3 loop: CSVPYPPAAPSYNEQFF. CDR3 nucleotide sequence: TGCAGCGTTCCCTACCCCCCAGCGGCCCCCTCCTACAATGAGCAGTTCTTC.

The chain recombines TRBV7-3 with TRBJ2-7, with D possibly TRBD1 on 6 matching bases. Germline CDR1 SGHTA, CDR2 FQGTGA. This CDR3 has 15 residues. The V end lost 4 bases, the J end lost 2 bases, and 15 bases lay between the germline ends. The CDR3: CASSSQTGGPYEQYF. CDR3 in DNA: TGTGCCAGCAGCTCACAGACAGGAGGACCCTACGAGCAGTACTTC. The entire variable domain, with the rest obtained from reference TRBV7-3 and TRBJ2-7, is as follows: GAGVSQTPSNKVTEKGKYVELRCDPISGHTALYWYRQSLGQGPEFLIYFQGTGAADDSGLPNDRFFAVRPEGSVSTLKIQRTERGDSAVYLCASSSQTGGPYEQYFGPGTRLTVT.

The V call is TRBV30, the J call TRBJ2-1; 15 bases are shared with TRBD2. The CDR3 has 16 residues. CDR1 and CDR2 (germline): GTSNPN, SVGIG (reference sequence). V gave up 3 bases and J gave up 9 bases; unmatched junction bases: 9. Here the CDR3 reads CAWSRGLAGGPSEQFF. CDR3 coding DNA: TGTGCCTGGAGCCGTGGACTAGCGGGAGGGCCGAGTGAGCAGTTCTTC.

J is TRBJ1-1 and V is TRBV6-2 or TRBV6-3; D gene uncertain. Germline CDR1 and CDR2: MNHEY and SVGEGT. This CDR3 region has 16 residues. Deletions cut 2 bases from V and 5 bases from J, with 18 bases between. The DNA of the CDR3 is TGTGCCAGCAGTTACCCGAGGGCAGCCGAGGGTACTGAAGCTTTCTTT. The encoded protein is CASSYPRAAEGTEAFF.

A word on this clone: This specimen includes other DNA sequences encoding the same CDR3. The CDR3 sequence is CASSQRGSTDTQYF. The CDR3 DNA follows: TGTGCCAGCAGCCAGCGGGGTTCCACAGATACGCAGTATTTT. V usage is TRBV3-1 (or the pseudogene TRBV3-2) and J usage is TRBJ2-3; weak D call: TRBD2 (6 bases). This CDR3 contains 14 residues. In germline, CDR1 is LGHDT, CDR2 YNNKEL (reference sequence). V was trimmed by 3 bases and J by 2 bases, leaving 9 bases between them.